The sequence of this TCR beta chain was determined in a study of blood T cell repertoires in COVID-19. As for the study in general: The United States, Italy and Spain were the sources of the acute and convalescent COVID-19 samples. Sources were T cells, B-cell-depleted T cells, or PBMCs; the material itself was cDNA or gDNA.

Per the study methods: Scientists estimated how many nucleated cells there were by amplifying reference gene primers. TCRdb's table, derived via immunoSEQ multiplex PCR, lists solely in-frame clones and lacks some. Clone size and the V and J calls come from that table; the DNA yielded D and trimming. The table has roughly 15,000 clones, around nine tenths seen once. The junction had 4 bases not matched to a gene; V was cut back by 6 bases and J by 10 bases. The CDR3 is 13 amino acids. This chain links TRBV12-3 or TRBV12-4 with TRBJ1-6; TRBD1 matches at 9 bases. This receptor was identified in a human donor with active COVID-19. The donor label of this sample is uncertain. The sequenced sample was peripheral blood. CDR3 sequence (DNA): TGTGCCAGCAGGGGGACAGGGAACTCACCCCTCCACTTT. It is translated as CASRGTGNSPLHF.